This T cell receptor (beta chain) is drawn from a study of shared T cell receptors in the human thymus. The CDR3 has 17 amino acids. Germline V gives CDR1 LNHNV, CDR2 YYDKDF (reference sequence). Trimming pared 0 bases from V and 4 bases from J, leaving 16 bases between. Method: immunoSEQ multiplex PCR; TCRdb's copy keeps in-frame clones and lacks some. In the table there are about 660,000 clones, roughly 90% of which are singletons. In addition, the sample was reused for a study of human thymus T cells. That work states: Apparent skewing of V and J gene usage characterized both thymic and blood repertoires.

Sequenced input: thymocytes. The clonotype was recovered from a boy under two years old with a congenital heart defect. The chain recombines TRBV15 with TRBJ2-1; D possibly corresponds to TRBD2 (6 bases). The CDR3 coding sequence is TGTGCCACCAGCAGAGAGGGGGGAGGCCTGGGATACAATGAGCAGTTCTTC. Translating gives CATSREGGGLGYNEQFF.